The rows below give T cell receptor beta chains drawn from one sample of a study of shared clonotypes between healthy human individuals. Method: immunoSEQ multiplex PCR; TCRdb's copy keeps in-frame clones and lacks some. Altogether approximately 1,000,000 clones are present, 77% being singletons, with the ten largest covering roughly 0.83%. The specimen was memory CD4+ T cells from PBMCs. The receptor set was obtained from a man in his late teens or twenties in good health. Some clones in this sample may be carry-over from other donors' samples. Both conserved end residues are part of each CDR3. The D gene is left open where the match is weak. Clone size is stated in some rows and not others, as once, few, many or a class when expanded.

d_call: -; j_call: TRBJ1-4; clone_size: -; v_call: TRBV28; cdr3_nt: TGTGCCAGCAGGGTGTTGGGTTTGCGTGAAAAACTGTTTTTT; cdr3_aa: CASRVLGLREKLFF
d_call: TRBD1; j_call: TRBJ2-1; clone_size: -; v_call: TRBV5-4; cdr3_nt: TGTGCCAGCAGCTTAAATGCCGGGACAGGGGGTCGGGTGGAGCAGTTCTTC; cdr3_aa: CASSLNAGTGGRVEQFF
d_call: -; j_call: TRBJ2-5; clone_size: -; v_call: TRBV20-1; cdr3_nt: TGCAGTGCCCCCCAGGTGGAGACCCAGTACTTC; cdr3_aa: CSAPQVETQYF
d_call: -; j_call: TRBJ1-2; clone_size: -; v_call: TRBV27; cdr3_nt: TGTGCCAGCAGTTTATCGATGGGTAACTATGGCTACACCTTC; cdr3_aa: CASSLSMGNYGYTF
d_call: -; j_call: TRBJ1-4; clone_size: -; v_call: TRBV5-1; cdr3_nt: TGCGCCAGCAGCTTGTTTCCCCCCGAACAGAAAGAAAAACTGTTTTTT; cdr3_aa: CASSLFPPEQKEKLFF
d_call: TRBD1; j_call: TRBJ2-1; clone_size: -; v_call: TRBV5-1; cdr3_nt: TGCGCCAGCAGCTTGATGGGACAGGGGTACAATGAGCAGTTCTTC; cdr3_aa: CASSLMGQGYNEQFF
d_call: -; j_call: TRBJ2-7; clone_size: -; v_call: TRBV5-1; cdr3_nt: TGCGCCAGCAGCTTGGAACAGGGATCCTACGAGCAGTACTTC; cdr3_aa: CASSLEQGSYEQYF
d_call: -; j_call: TRBJ2-2; clone_size: -; v_call: TRBV7-8; cdr3_nt: TGTGCCAGCAGCTCTGGACAGACCCTGAACACCGGGGAGCTGTTTTTT; cdr3_aa: CASSSGQTLNTGELFF
d_call: -; j_call: TRBJ1-1; clone_size: -; v_call: TRBV6-5; cdr3_nt: TGTGCCAGCAGCCCATTCGGACTCATGAACACTGAAGCTTTCTTT; cdr3_aa: CASSPFGLMNTEAFF
d_call: TRBD1; j_call: TRBJ2-3; clone_size: -; v_call: TRBV11-2; cdr3_nt: TGTGCCAGCAGCTTAGGAAGGACAGGGGCTTCAGATACGCAGTATTTT; cdr3_aa: CASSLGRTGASDTQYF
d_call: TRBD2; j_call: TRBJ2-7; clone_size: -; v_call: TRBV30; cdr3_nt: TGTGCCTGGTCGGGCGCGGGGGTACTTTTCGACGAGCAGTACTTC; cdr3_aa: CAWSGAGVLFDEQYF
d_call: TRBD2; j_call: TRBJ2-1; clone_size: -; v_call: TRBV7-9; cdr3_nt: TGTGCCAGCTCCGTCAGCGGGAGGTTCGATGAGCAGTTCTTC; cdr3_aa: CASSVSGRFDEQFF
d_call: -; j_call: TRBJ2-1; clone_size: once; v_call: TRBV7-2; cdr3_nt: TGTGCCAGCAGCTTAGGGGGGAAATCAGGGGATGAGCAGTTCTTC; cdr3_aa: CASSLGGKSGDEQFF
d_call: -; j_call: TRBJ2-1; clone_size: -; v_call: TRBV7-2; cdr3_nt: TGTGCCAGCAGCGACTGGGGAAATGAGCAGTTCTTC; cdr3_aa: CASSDWGNEQFF
d_call: -; j_call: TRBJ2-5; clone_size: -; v_call: TRBV2; cdr3_nt: TGTGCCAGCAGCGGATGGGGGGAGACCCAGTACTTC; cdr3_aa: CASSGWGETQYF
d_call: -; j_call: TRBJ1-1; clone_size: -; v_call: TRBV5-5; cdr3_nt: TGTGCCAGCAGCGTGGACAGCATGAACACTGAAGCTTTCTTT; cdr3_aa: CASSVDSMNTEAFF
d_call: TRBD2; j_call: TRBJ2-1; clone_size: -; v_call: TRBV4-2; cdr3_nt: TGTGCCAGCAGCTTTCCTAGCGGGAGGGACAATGAGCAGTTCTTC; cdr3_aa: CASSFPSGRDNEQFF
d_call: TRBD2; j_call: TRBJ2-7; clone_size: few; v_call: TRBV5-1; cdr3_nt: TGCGCCAGCAGCAGGACTAGCGGGAGATTCTACGAGCAGTACTTC; cdr3_aa: CASSRTSGRFYEQYF
d_call: TRBD1; j_call: TRBJ1-1; clone_size: -; v_call: TRBV6-1; cdr3_nt: TGTGCCAGCAGTGCTCAGGGGGCCACTGAAGCTTTCTTT; cdr3_aa: CASSAQGATEAFF
d_call: -; j_call: TRBJ2-7; clone_size: few; v_call: TRBV18; cdr3_nt: TGTGCCAGCTCCCAAGGTCCGTTATATTACGAGCAGTACTTC; cdr3_aa: CASSQGPLYYEQYF
d_call: -; j_call: TRBJ1-2; clone_size: -; v_call: TRBV14; cdr3_nt: TGTGCCAGCAGCCAAGGAGGACAAGACTATGGCTACACCTTC; cdr3_aa: CASSQGGQDYGYTF
d_call: TRBD1; j_call: TRBJ2-7; clone_size: once; v_call: TRBV18; cdr3_nt: TGTGCCAGCTCACAGGGGACAGCAACCTACGAGCAGTACTTC; cdr3_aa: CASSQGTATYEQYF
d_call: -; j_call: TRBJ1-1; clone_size: many; v_call: TRBV7-9; cdr3_nt: TGTGCCAGCAGCTTTGAGGCAGGGTGGGGAAACACTGAAGCTTTCTTT; cdr3_aa: CASSFEAGWGNTEAFF
d_call: -; j_call: TRBJ2-7; clone_size: -; v_call: TRBV5-1; cdr3_nt: TGCGCCAGCAGCTTGAACCCGACCTACGAGCAGTACTTC; cdr3_aa: CASSLNPTYEQYF
d_call: -; j_call: TRBJ1-1; clone_size: -; v_call: TRBV7-8; cdr3_nt: TGTGCCAGCAGCTTAGCCGACGGGAGGAACACTGAAGCTTTCTTT; cdr3_aa: CASSLADGRNTEAFF
d_call: TRBD1; j_call: TRBJ1-2; clone_size: -; v_call: TRBV5-1; cdr3_nt: TGCGCCAGCAGCTTGGGGGACAGGCCTAACTATGGCTACACCTTC; cdr3_aa: CASSLGDRPNYGYTF
d_call: -; j_call: TRBJ1-2; clone_size: -; v_call: TRBV19; cdr3_nt: TGTGCCAGTAGTATCCCAGGGGTTGACTATGGCTACACCTTC; cdr3_aa: CASSIPGVDYGYTF
d_call: -; j_call: TRBJ1-5; clone_size: -; v_call: TRBV19; cdr3_nt: TGTGCCAGTAGTCGTAATCAGCCCCAGCATTTT; cdr3_aa: CASSRNQPQHF
d_call: TRBD2; j_call: TRBJ2-1; clone_size: -; v_call: TRBV5-1; cdr3_nt: TGCGCCAGCGGACTAGCGGGAGAGCAGTTCTTC; cdr3_aa: CASGLAGEQFF
d_call: -; j_call: TRBJ2-2; clone_size: -; v_call: TRBV9; cdr3_nt: TGTGCCAGCAGCGTAGTTGCGGGGAACACCAGGGAGCTGTTTTTT; cdr3_aa: CASSVVAGNTRELFF
d_call: -; j_call: TRBJ1-2; clone_size: -; v_call: TRBV6-6; cdr3_nt: TGTGCCAGCAGTAACGACTTCTATGGCTACACCTTC; cdr3_aa: CASSNDFYGYTF
d_call: TRBD1; j_call: TRBJ1-3; clone_size: -; v_call: TRBV5-5; cdr3_nt: TGTGCCAGCACCATACAGGGGTCCGGAAACACCATATATTTT; cdr3_aa: CASTIQGSGNTIYF
d_call: -; j_call: TRBJ2-5; clone_size: -; v_call: TRBV27; cdr3_nt: TGTGCCAGCAGTTTATCAGGGTCCCAAGAGACCCAGTACTTC; cdr3_aa: CASSLSGSQETQYF
d_call: TRBD2; j_call: TRBJ2-1; clone_size: -; v_call: TRBV4-3; cdr3_nt: TGCGCCAGCAGGGGGATAGCGGGAGGGCCGCCGGATGAGCAGTTCTTC; cdr3_aa: CASRGIAGGPPDEQFF
d_call: -; j_call: TRBJ2-5; clone_size: once; v_call: TRBV5-1; cdr3_nt: TGCGCCAGCAGCTTGGACCCTCTTCAAGAGACCCAGTACTTC; cdr3_aa: CASSLDPLQETQYF
d_call: -; j_call: TRBJ2-7; clone_size: -; v_call: TRBV7-8; cdr3_nt: TGTGCCAGCAGCTCAGAACCGGAGTATGGGTACTTC; cdr3_aa: CASSSEPEYGYF
d_call: TRBD1; j_call: TRBJ2-5; clone_size: -; v_call: TRBV9; cdr3_nt: TGTGCCAGCAGAGCGGACAGGGGTTCGACCCAGTACTTC; cdr3_aa: CASRADRGSTQYF
d_call: TRBD1; j_call: TRBJ2-6; clone_size: -; v_call: TRBV28; cdr3_nt: TGTGCCAGCAGTCCAGGATCGGGACAGTACTCTGGGGCCAACGTCCTGACTTTC; cdr3_aa: CASSPGSGQYSGANVLTF
d_call: -; j_call: TRBJ2-1; clone_size: -; v_call: TRBV4-2; cdr3_nt: TGTGCCAGCAGCCCGTTAAACCGGGACCAGGCCCGATTCTTC; cdr3_aa: CASSPLNRDQARFF